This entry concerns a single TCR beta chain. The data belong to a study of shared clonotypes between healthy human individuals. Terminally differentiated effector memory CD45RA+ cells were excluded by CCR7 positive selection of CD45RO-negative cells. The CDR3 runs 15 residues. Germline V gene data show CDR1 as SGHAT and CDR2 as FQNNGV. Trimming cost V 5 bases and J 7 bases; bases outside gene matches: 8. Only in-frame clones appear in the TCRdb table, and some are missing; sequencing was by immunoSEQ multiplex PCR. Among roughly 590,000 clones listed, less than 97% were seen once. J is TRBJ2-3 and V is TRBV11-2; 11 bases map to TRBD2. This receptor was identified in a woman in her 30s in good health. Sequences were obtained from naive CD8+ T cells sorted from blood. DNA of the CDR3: TGTGCCAGCAGCGTAGTAGCGGGAGGGGGGTATACGCAGTATTTT. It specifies CASSVVAGGGYTQYF.